The TCR beta chain under discussion was sequenced for a study of T cells after yellow fever vaccination. Points from the study as a whole: The secondary response showed a weaker magnitude and a faster peak, day 5 versus 15. Detected again after the booster were most primary-vaccination clones, at 96% CD4 and roughly 88% CD8. Abundant bulk-population clonotypes could contaminate the FACS-sorted repertoires.

This clonotype was seen a few times. Its antigen is currently unknown. 5'RACE template switching generated TCR cDNA, adding a universal primer site and UMIs. TCRdb independently ran MiXCR on the 5' RACE reads; one entry per CDR3 protein. The sample has around 120,000 distinct CDR3 sequences, over 12% seen once; the top ten hold more than 40%. Source: CD8+ T cells sorted from PBMCs, taken 5 days after the yellow fever booster vaccination. The receptor was isolated from a man aged 18 to 30 who received the YFV17D yellow fever vaccine.

The chain's CDR3 is CATSRGDVGTKQFF. The CDR3 DNA reads TGTGCCACCAGCAGAGGGGACGTAGGGACAAAGCAGTTCTTC. This chain connects TRBV15 to TRBJ2-1, with TRBD1 as a possible D gene (6 bases). Germline-derived CDR1 and CDR2 are LNHNV and YYDKDF (reference sequence). The CDR3 is made up of 14 amino acids. Trimming pared 1 base from V and 11 bases from J, leaving 15 bases between.